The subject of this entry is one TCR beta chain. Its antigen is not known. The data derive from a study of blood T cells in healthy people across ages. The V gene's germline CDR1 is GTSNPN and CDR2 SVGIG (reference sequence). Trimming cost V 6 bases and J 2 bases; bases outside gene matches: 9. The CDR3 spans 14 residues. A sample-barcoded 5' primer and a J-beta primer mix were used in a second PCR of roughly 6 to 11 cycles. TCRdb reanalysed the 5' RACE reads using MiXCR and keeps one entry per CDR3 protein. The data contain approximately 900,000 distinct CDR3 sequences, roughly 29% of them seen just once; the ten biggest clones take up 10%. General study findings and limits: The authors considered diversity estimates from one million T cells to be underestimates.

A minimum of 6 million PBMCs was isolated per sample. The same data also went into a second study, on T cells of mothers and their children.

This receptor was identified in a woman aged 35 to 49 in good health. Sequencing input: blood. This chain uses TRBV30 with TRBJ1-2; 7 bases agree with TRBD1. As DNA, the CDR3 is TGTGCCTGTACTTGGGGACAGCTAAACTATGGCTACACCTTC. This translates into CACTWGQLNYGYTF.